The 31 T cell receptor beta chains listed next were all sequenced from one sample in a study of T cell changes during pregnancy in multiple sclerosis. TCRdb keeps only in-frame clones here, not all; method: immunoSEQ multiplex PCR. The data hold around 100,000 clones, with about 89% observed a single time. Source: peripheral blood, taken after pregnancy. Source of these receptors: a female donor with multiple sclerosis, enrolled in a pregnancy study.

The rearrangement joins TRBV5-6 to TRBJ2-7; 11 bases agree with TRBD1. The trim removed 4 bases at V and 2 bases at J, leaving 2 bases unmatched. The length of the CDR3 is 14 residues. Per germline, CDR1 SGHDT and CDR2 YYEEEE. CDR3 residues: CASSGGQGAYEQYF. Written as DNA, the CDR3 is TGTGCCAGCAGCGGGGGACAGGGGGCCTACGAGCAGTACTTC. Complete variable domain (other parts from reference TRBV5-6 and TRBJ2-7): DAGVTQSPTHLIKTRGQQVTLRCSPKSGHDTVSWYQQALGQGPQFIFQYYEEEERQRGNFPDRFSGHQFPNYSSELNVNALLLGDSALYLCASSGGQGAYEQYFGPGTRLTVT.

This clone is a singleton in its sample. This sequence joins TRBV10-3 and TRBJ2-1; 8 bases fit TRBD2. The ends lost 9 bases at V and 4 bases at J; junction bases unmatched: 8. The CDR3 extends over 14 amino acids. Looked up from germline, CDR1 is ENHRY and CDR2 is SYGVKD. In DNA, the CDR3 is TGTGCCATACGGGCGGGCGGGGGGTACAATGAGCAGTTCTTC. Translation: CAIRAGGGYNEQFF.

This chain connects TRBV4-2 to TRBJ2-1; D is unresolved. Trimming stripped 0 bases from V and 2 bases from J, with 11 bases between. Germline CDR1 LGHNA, CDR2 YNFKEQ. The CDR3 contains 16 residues. The CDR3 region has the DNA TGTGCCAGCAGCCAAGATCTGGAGACCACCTACAATGAGCAGTTCTTC. As protein: CASSQDLETTYNEQFF.

The chain combines TRBV6-5 with TRBJ1-2; a weak D match, TRBD1 (5 bases). The germline V gene encodes CDR1 MNHEY and CDR2 SVGAGI. The CDR3 is 14 amino acids. V was shortened by 2 bases and J by 8 bases, with 15 bases between the two germline ends. The CDR3 loop reads CASSYRSPGGGYTF. In nucleotides, the CDR3 is TGTGCCAGCAGTTACCGTTCTCCCGGGGGGGGCTACACCTTC.

The CDR3: CASSSGLAGGAEQFF. In DNA form, the CDR3 reads TGTGCCAGCAGCTCTGGACTAGCGGGGGGGGCTGAGCAGTTCTTC. The V call is TRBV5-6, the J call TRBJ2-1; TRBD2 aligns across 15 bases. J was trimmed by 9 bases and V by 3 bases; bases with no gene match: 4. Per the germline V gene, CDR1 is SGHDT and CDR2 is YYEEEE. The CDR3 runs 15 residues.

In nucleotides, the CDR3 is TGTGCCAGCTCTAACACCGGGGAGCTGTTTTTT. As protein: CASSNTGELFF. This chain joins TRBV27 and TRBJ2-2; D is unresolved. The CDR3 covers 11 residues. The ends were cut back, 8 bases at V and 2 bases at J, with 3 bases in the middle. Germline CDR1 is MNHEY and CDR2 is SMNVEV (reference sequence).

The V and J genes are TRBV25-1 and TRBJ2-1, with TRBD2 matching 7 bases. Per germline, CDR1 MGHDK and CDR2 SYGVNS. CDR3 length equals 14 residues. With 5 bases clipped from V and 7 bases from J, the junction kept 8 bases outside the gene matches. The CDR3 DNA follows: TGTGCCAGCAGTCCCCGCAGGGAGGGGAATGAGCAGTTCTTC. Translating it yields CASSPRREGNEQFF. Full variable domain (rest looked up from reference TRBV25-1 and TRBJ2-1): EADIYQTPRYLVIGTGKKITLECSQTMGHDKMYWYQQDPGMELHLIHYSYGVNSTEKGDLSSESTVSRIRTEHFPLTLESARPSHTSQYLCASSPRREGNEQFFGPGTRLTVL.

The rearrangement joins TRBV19 to TRBJ1-2, with TRBD1 as a possible D gene (5 bases). The ends were cut back, 6 bases at V and 4 bases at J, with 12 bases in the middle. The CDR3 has 13 amino acids. Germline V gene data show CDR1 as LNHDA and CDR2 as SQIVND (reference sequence). Here the CDR3 reads CASRGGTGYGYTF. In DNA, the CDR3 is TGTGCCAGTAGGGGGGGGACCGGCTATGGCTACACCTTC.

V and J are TRBV5-6 and TRBJ2-2, with D tentatively TRBD2 (6 bases). The germline V gene encodes CDR1 SGHDT and CDR2 YYEEEE. This CDR3 spans 14 amino acids. Trimming cost V 6 bases and J 7 bases, with 16 bases left between them. CDR3 DNA sequence: TGTGCCAGCACTCGCCCGCGGGGTTACGGGGAGCTGTTTTTT. Translation gives CASTRPRGYGELFF.

J is TRBJ1-5 and V is TRBV5-6; D possibly corresponds to TRBD1 (6 bases). V lost 4 bases, J lost 0 bases, and 14 bases lay in between. Germline loops: CDR1 SGHDT, CDR2 YYEEEE. The CDR3 runs to 16 residues. The CDR3 DNA reads TGTGCCAGCAGCGGCCCGGGACAACTTAGCAATCAGCCCCAGCATTTT. Protein: CASSGPGQLSNQPQHF.

The V and J genes are TRBV5-8 and TRBJ1-5, with 7 positions matching TRBD1. This CDR3 spans 13 amino acids. Germline V CDR1 and CDR2: SGHTS, YDEGEE. Germline trimming cut 6 bases from V and 7 bases from J; bases unmatched to any gene: 7. The CDR3 DNA sequence: TGTGCCAGCACCAATGACAGGGTACAGCCCCAGCATTTT. Protein product: CASTNDRVQPQHF.

The chain has TRBV29-1 and TRBJ1-5; possible D gene TRBD1, 5 bases. This CDR3 has 13 residues. Germline V gives CDR1 SQVTM, CDR2 ANQGSEA. Trimming took off 6 bases at V and 2 bases at J, with 11 bases between the two ends. The CDR3 sequence: CSVRGSGNQPQHF. The CDR3 region has the DNA TGCAGCGTAAGGGGATCTGGCAATCAGCCCCAGCATTTT.

This chain connects TRBV5-1 to TRBJ2-1; no clear D. Germline CDR1 is SGHRS and CDR2 is YFSETQ. Trimming stripped 0 bases from V and 0 bases from J, with 16 bases between. This CDR3 spans 18 amino acids. The CDR3 loop reads CASSLGSSASSSYNEQFF. The CDR3 bases are TGCGCCAGCAGCTTGGGCTCTTCAGCGAGTAGCTCCTACAATGAGCAGTTCTTC.

This rearrangement joins TRBV2 to TRBJ1-1, with D unclear. Trimming took 8 bases from V and 4 from J, leaving 14 bases between them. The germline V gene has CDR1 SNHLY and CDR2 FYNNEI. The CDR3 is 13 residues long. The CDR3 protein is CASSSEGSTEAFF. The DNA for the CDR3 is TGTGCCAGCTCCTCGGAGGGTAGCACTGAAGCTTTCTTT.

The rearrangement uses TRBV11-1 and TRBJ1-2; maybe TRBD1 (6 bases). The CDR3 is 12 amino acids. Trimming removed 5 bases at V and 7 bases at J, with 11 bases between. The V gene's germline CDR1 is SGHAT and CDR2 FQDESV (reference sequence). In DNA, the CDR3 is TGTGCCAGCAGCAAATTGGGGGCTGGCTACACCTTC. The encoded protein is CASSKLGAGYTF.

The gene calls are TRBV5-6 and TRBJ2-1; 10 nucleotides align to TRBD2. The V and J ends lost 4 bases and 4 bases, in that order; junction bases with no gene match: 8. The CDR3 extends over 16 amino acids. CDR1 and CDR2 (germline): SGHDT, YYEEEE. The CDR3 nucleotides are TGTGCCAGCAGCCACTCACTAGCGGGGAAGTACAATGAGCAGTTCTTC. This encodes CASSHSLAGKYNEQFF.

The rearrangement links TRBV7-2 to TRBJ1-6; D not resolved. The germline V gene encodes CDR1 SGHTA and CDR2 FQGNSA. This CDR3 spans 13 amino acids. Trimming removed 2 bases at V and 9 bases at J, with 8 bases between. CDR3 in amino acids: CASSLRSGSPLHF. Here the CDR3 DNA reads TGTGCCAGCAGCTTAAGATCGGGTTCACCCCTCCACTTT. Full variable domain (missing parts from reference TRBV7-2 and TRBJ1-6): GAGVSQSPSNKVTEKGKDVELRCDPISGHTALYWYRQSLGQGLEFLIYFQGNSAPDKSGLPSDRFSAERTGGSVSTLTIQRTQQEDSAVYLCASSLRSGSPLHFGNGTRLTVT.

The V gene is TRBV19, the J gene TRBJ2-5; TRBD1 is a possible D gene (6 bases). Per the germline V gene, CDR1 is LNHDA and CDR2 is SQIVND (reference sequence). Trimming left V 5 bases short and J 1 base short, with 17 bases between. This CDR3 region has 16 residues. The CDR3 reads CASSPTLTGSQETQYF. In nucleotides, the CDR3 is TGTGCCAGTAGTCCAACCCTGACAGGCTCCCAAGAGACCCAGTACTTC. The full variable domain, with the rest looked up from reference TRBV19 and TRBJ2-5, is DGGITQSPKYLFRKEGQNVTLSCEQNLNHDAMYWYRQDPGQGLRLIYYSQIVNDFQKGDIAEGYSVSREKKESFPLTVTSAQKNPTAFYLCASSPTLTGSQETQYFGPGTRLLVL.

This clone has only a few counts. Relative to the germline gene, one junction end is altered; a read error may explain this. This chain connects TRBV7-7 to TRBJ2-7, with D possibly being TRBD1 (5 bases). Germline V gene lookup returns CDR1 SSHAT and CDR2 FNYEAQ (reference sequence). This CDR3 has 14 amino acids. CDR3 bases: TGTGCTAGCAGCCCCCCCGACAGCCCCTACGAGCAGTACTTC. Its protein is CASSPPDSPYEQYF.

The chain joins TRBV11-2 to TRBJ2-1, with 7 bases fitting TRBD1. V lost 5 bases to trimming and J lost 5 bases; unmatched junction nucleotides: 12. The CDR3 is 16 residues long. Germline CDR1 and CDR2: SGHAT and FQNNGV. Here the CDR3 reads CASSQQAQTGNNEQFF. In DNA, the CDR3 is TGTGCCAGCAGCCAGCAGGCCCAGACAGGGAACAATGAGCAGTTCTTC.

The table lists this clone with a few counts. The chain combines TRBV5-4 with TRBJ1-6; 9 bases agree with TRBD1. In germline, CDR1 is SGHNT, CDR2 YYREEE (reference sequence). V shed 6 bases, J shed 10 bases, and the junction held 8 bases outside the gene matches. The CDR3 is 14 residues long. The CDR3 region is CASTLDGQGSPLHF. As DNA, the CDR3 is TGTGCCAGCACCTTAGACGGACAGGGGTCACCCCTCCACTTT.

The genes are TRBV7-3 and TRBJ2-1, with D unclear. Between the trimmed V and J ends, which lost 5 bases and 2 bases, there was a span of 7 bases. Germline values: CDR1 SGHTA, CDR2 FQGTGA. The CDR3 loop spans 13 amino acids. CDR3 amino acids: CASSPTTYNEQFF. CDR3 DNA sequence: TGTGCCAGCAGCCCTACCACCTACAATGAGCAGTTCTTC.

The CDR3 here is CASSQGQGLNTEAFF. CDR3 DNA sequence: TGCGCCAGCAGCCAAGGACAGGGGTTGAACACTGAAGCTTTCTTT. The genes are TRBV4-1 and TRBJ1-1; 8 bases are shared with TRBD1. The V gene end was trimmed by 1 base and the J gene end by 0 bases; junction bases not matched to a gene: 1. There are 15 residues in the CDR3. Per germline, CDR1 MGHRA and CDR2 YSYEKL.

The CDR3 sequence: CASSIVGAPGELFF. The CDR3 DNA reads TGTGCCAGTAGTATAGTGGGGGCCCCCGGGGAGCTGTTTTTT. The chain employs TRBV19 and TRBJ2-2, with D possibly being TRBD1 (6 bases). The ends were cut back, 1 base at V and 6 bases at J, with 9 bases in the middle. The V gene's germline CDR1 is LNHDA and CDR2 SQIVND (reference sequence). This CDR3 is built from 14 residues.

The rearrangement links TRBV10-3 to TRBJ1-2; 7 nucleotides agree with TRBD1. The V gene's germline CDR1 is ENHRY and CDR2 SYGVKD. The CDR3 has 13 amino acids. With 2 bases clipped from V and 7 bases from J, the junction kept 4 bases outside the gene matches. CDR3 DNA sequence: TGTGCCATCAGTGAGGGATACAGGGGTGGCTACACCTTC. Translation gives CAISEGYRGGYTF.

V and J are TRBV4-1 and TRBJ1-2; D not resolved. From germline, CDR1 is MGHRA and CDR2 YSYEKL. The length of the CDR3 is 17 residues. Trimming took 0 bases from V and 2 from J, leaving 16 bases between them. DNA for the CDR3: TGCGCCAGCAGCCAAGAGTGGGCCGGCTCCTTAAACTATGGCTACACCTTC. Translation: CASSQEWAGSLNYGYTF.

This clone appeared once. The CDR3 here is CASSQPTSGTHYEQYF. As DNA, the CDR3 is TGCGCCAGCAGTCAACCGACTAGCGGGACTCACTACGAGCAGTACTTC. The chain couples TRBV23-1 to TRBJ2-7; 11 bases line up with TRBD2. TRBV23-1 is an open reading frame whose function is uncertain. The CDR3 consists of 16 residues. V trimming: 2 bases; J trimming: 3 bases; junction bases outside the gene matches: 6.

This chain links TRBV19 with TRBJ1-2, with TRBD1 as a possible D gene (5 bases). Germline V gives CDR1 LNHDA, CDR2 SQIVND (reference sequence). This CDR3 is built from 14 residues. Trimming removed 5 bases from V and 5 bases from J, with 15 bases in between. This CDR3 reads CASSRQLGIYGYTF. CDR3 coding DNA: TGTGCCAGTAGTCGACAGCTAGGAATTTATGGCTACACCTTC.

This clone has just one count. The genes are TRBV29-1 and TRBJ1-1; possibly TRBD1 for D (6 bases). The germline V and J ends were trimmed by 7 bases and 1 base, with 19 bases remaining between them. Germline assignment: CDR1 SQVTM and CDR2 ANQGSEA. The CDR3 runs 15 residues. CDR3 region: CSAMKPTGTNTEAFF. The CDR3 DNA is TGCAGCGCTATGAAACCAACAGGGACGAACACTGAAGCTTTCTTT.

Only one count was recorded for this clone. The chain combines TRBV7-9 with TRBJ1-4, with TRBD1 identical over 7 bases. The germline V gene encodes CDR1 SEHNR and CDR2 FQNEAQ (reference sequence). This CDR3 spans 15 amino acids. With 4 bases clipped from V and 5 bases from J, the junction kept 7 bases outside the gene matches. CDR3: CASSSTDRTNEKLFF. The CDR3 coding sequence is TGTGCCAGCAGCTCAACGGACAGGACAAATGAAAAACTGTTTTTT.

The rearrangement links TRBV7-9 to TRBJ2-7, with 7 positions matching TRBD1. The germline CDR1 and CDR2 sequences are SEHNR and FQNEAQ (reference sequence). The CDR3 runs to 16 residues. The V and J ends lost 5 bases and 2 bases, in that order; junction bases with no gene match: 12. The CDR3 region is CASSIPAQDRPYEQYF. The DNA of the CDR3 is TGTGCCAGCAGCATCCCCGCACAGGACAGGCCCTACGAGCAGTACTTC.